The 5 T cell receptor beta chains below all came from one sample that was sequenced in a study of cytomegalovirus exposure and HLA in healthy donors. 60 Vbeta and 13 Jbeta primers were used in PCR. Using immunoSEQ multiplex PCR, the repertoire was profiled, and TCRdb retains in-frame clones only, with some absent. The sample has some 130,000 clones, about four fifths seen once; the top ten hold about 1%. Sample: PBMCs. The receptors stem from a male donor in good health and CMV-seronegative.

Comments on this clone: This same CDR3 is encoded by further DNA sequences in the sample. The V gene is TRBV7-2, the J gene TRBJ2-1, with a weak D call TRBD2 (7 bases). This CDR3 region has 15 residues. V lost 4 bases and J lost 4, with 14 bases in between. CDR1 is SGHTA and CDR2 is FQGNSA in the germline V gene. The CDR3 region has the DNA TGTGCCAGCAGCTCTTTGGCGGGGGCGTACAATGAGCAGTTCTTC. Protein sequence: CASSSLAGAYNEQFF.

V is TRBV6-5 and J is TRBJ1-6; 10 bases fit TRBD1. The V and J ends lost 8 bases and 9 bases, in that order; junction bases with no gene match: 7. This CDR3 region has 14 residues. In germline, CDR1 is MNHEY, CDR2 SVGAGI. CDR3 protein: CASGGWDRGSPLHF. The CDR3 DNA reads TGTGCCAGCGGGGGGTGGGACAGGGGTTCACCCCTCCACTTT.

The chain uses TRBV11-3 and TRBJ2-5, with TRBD2 matching 7 bases. Germline values: CDR1 SGHNT, CDR2 YENEEA. Trimming took 2 bases from V and 7 from J; bases not matched to a gene: 13. The CDR3 contains 16 residues. The CDR3: CASSLLGGGTPGTQYF. CDR3 coding DNA: TGTGCCAGCAGCTTACTGGGCGGGGGAACCCCCGGGACCCAGTACTTC.

The J gene is TRBJ2-5, the V gene TRBV10-3; 10 positions match TRBD2. V lost 6 bases, J lost 0 bases, and 7 bases stayed unmatched. This CDR3 contains 16 residues. Germline values: CDR1 ENHRY, CDR2 SYGVKD. This CDR3 reads CAIRESGGGHQETQYF. CDR3 nucleotides: TGTGCCATCAGAGAGAGCGGGGGGGGTCACCAAGAGACCCAGTACTTC.

The chain employs TRBV7-3 and TRBJ2-2; a weak D match, TRBD1 (6 bases). The CDR3 contains 15 residues. Germline loops: CDR1 SGHTA, CDR2 FQGTGA. Trimming cost V 4 bases and J 1 base, with 10 bases left between them. The CDR3 spells CASSSTGMNTGELFF. The CDR3 region has the DNA TGTGCCAGCAGCTCCACAGGGATGAACACCGGGGAGCTGTTTTTT.